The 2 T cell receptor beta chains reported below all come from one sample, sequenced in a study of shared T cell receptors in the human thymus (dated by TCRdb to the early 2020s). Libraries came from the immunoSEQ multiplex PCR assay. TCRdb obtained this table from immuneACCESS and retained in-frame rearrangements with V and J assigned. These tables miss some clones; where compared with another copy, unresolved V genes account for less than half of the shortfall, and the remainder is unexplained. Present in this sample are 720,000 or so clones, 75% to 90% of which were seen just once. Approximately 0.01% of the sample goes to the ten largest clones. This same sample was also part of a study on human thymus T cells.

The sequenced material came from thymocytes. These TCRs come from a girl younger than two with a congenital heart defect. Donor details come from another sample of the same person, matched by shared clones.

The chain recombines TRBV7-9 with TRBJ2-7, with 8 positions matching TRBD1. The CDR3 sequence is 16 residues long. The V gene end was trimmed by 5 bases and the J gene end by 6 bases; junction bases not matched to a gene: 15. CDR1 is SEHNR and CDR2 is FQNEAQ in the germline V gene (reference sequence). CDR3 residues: CASSPVGRQGSAEQYF. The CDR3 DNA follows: TGTGCCAGCAGCCCGGTAGGGAGACAGGGGTCGGCCGAGCAGTACTTC.

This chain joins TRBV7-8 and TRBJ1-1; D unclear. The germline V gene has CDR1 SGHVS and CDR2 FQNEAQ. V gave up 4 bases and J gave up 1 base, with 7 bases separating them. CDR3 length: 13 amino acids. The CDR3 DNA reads TGTGCCAGCAGCTCCTTCAGGAACACTGAAGCTTTCTTT. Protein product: CASSSFRNTEAFF.